This TCR beta chain was recorded in a study of tissue T cells after allogeneic stem cell transplantation. Noted time point: mouse harvest day 7 after allogeneic transplant. Mouse grafts combined 10^7 T-cell-depleted bone marrow cells with 10^6 splenic CD5+ T cells. In the case of this clone: The gene names here belong to mouse. The read ends 1 residue shy of where the CDR3 ends; the end is completed using the germline J gene.

Deletions cut 4 bases from V and 0 bases from J, with 4 bases between. Germline assignment: CDR1 KGHPV and CDR2 FQNQEV (reference sequence). CDR3 length: 13 residues. Clones were read by immunoSEQ multiplex PCR, and TCRdb kept only the in-frame ones, dropping some. Of almost 5,500 clones listed, 45% to 55% are singletons. The source material was gut tissue. The source of this sequence is a female BALB/c mouse given C57BL/6 T cells with graft-versus-host disease after an allogeneic hematopoietic cell transplant. This chain uses TRBV26 with TRBJ1-5, with D hard to call. The CDR3 bases that were read are TGTGCCAGCAGTCCCCATAACAACCAGGCTCCGCTT. It yields the protein CASSPHNNQAPL. The entire CDR3 reads CASSPHNNQAPLF.